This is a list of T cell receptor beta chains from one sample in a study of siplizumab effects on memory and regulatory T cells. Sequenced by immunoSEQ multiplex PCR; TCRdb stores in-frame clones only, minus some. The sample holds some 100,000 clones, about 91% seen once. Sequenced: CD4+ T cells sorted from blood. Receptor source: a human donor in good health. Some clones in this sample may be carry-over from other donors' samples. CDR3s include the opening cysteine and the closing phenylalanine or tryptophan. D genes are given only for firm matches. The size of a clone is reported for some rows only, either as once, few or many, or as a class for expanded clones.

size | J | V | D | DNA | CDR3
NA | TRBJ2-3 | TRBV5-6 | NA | TGTGCCAGCAGCTTCCGGAGTCACATATACACAGATACGCAGTATTTT | CASSFRSHIYTDTQYF
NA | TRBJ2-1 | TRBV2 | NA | TGTGCCAGCAGTGGAAGGAGCGGCGACTACAATGAGCAGTTCTTC | CASSGRSGDYNEQFF
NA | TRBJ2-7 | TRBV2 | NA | TGTGCCAGCCTTTCGGCGGTGCTTTCCTACGAGCAGTACTTC | CASLSAVLSYEQYF
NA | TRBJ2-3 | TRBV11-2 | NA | TGTGCCACCACTAGCTCAGATACGCAGTATTTT | CATTSSDTQYF
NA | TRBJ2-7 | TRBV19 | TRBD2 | TGTGCCAGTAGTCGACTAGCGGGGACAACCTACGAGCAGTACTTC | CASSRLAGTTYEQYF
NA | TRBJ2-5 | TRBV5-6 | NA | TGTGCCAGCAGCTTGAAAGTGGCTGCGAATCAAGAGACCCAGTACTTC | CASSLKVAANQETQYF
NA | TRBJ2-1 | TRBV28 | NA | TGTGCCAGCAGTTTCCGAGGAGGCGGATTTACAAGGGAGCAGTTCTTC | CASSFRGGGFTREQFF
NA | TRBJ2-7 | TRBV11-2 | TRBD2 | TGTGCCAGCAGCTTAGATGCACTAGCGGACTACGAGCAGTACTTC | CASSLDALADYEQYF
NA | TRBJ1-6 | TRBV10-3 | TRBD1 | TGTGCCATCAGTGGTCAGGACAGGGGGAATTCACCCCTCCACTTT | CAISGQDRGNSPLHF
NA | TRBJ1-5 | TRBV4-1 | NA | TGCGCCAGCAGCCAAGAAGGCCGCAATCAGCCCCAGCATTTT | CASSQEGRNQPQHF
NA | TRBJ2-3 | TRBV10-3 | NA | TGTGCCATCAGTGAGGGTCAGGACACAGATACGCAGTATTTT | CAISEGQDTDTQYF
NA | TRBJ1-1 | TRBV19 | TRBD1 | TGTGCCAGTAGGCCGTCGGGACAGGGGGCGAACACTGAAGCTTTCTTT | CASRPSGQGANTEAFF
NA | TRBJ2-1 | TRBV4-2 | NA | TGTGCCAGCAGCCAAGAGCGTAGAGAGGTAAATGAGCAGTTCTTC | CASSQERREVNEQFF
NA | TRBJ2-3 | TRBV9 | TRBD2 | TGTGCCAGCAGCGAAGCGGGAAGAGATACGCAGTATTTT | CASSEAGRDTQYF
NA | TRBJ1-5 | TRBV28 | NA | TGTGCCAGCACCCCCACCCTCCCAGGGCTCCGTAATCAGCCCCAGCATTTT | CASTPTLPGLRNQPQHF
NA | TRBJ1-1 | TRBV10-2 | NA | TGCGCCAGCAGTCGGGGTTACATGAACACTGAAGCTTTCTTT | CASSRGYMNTEAFF
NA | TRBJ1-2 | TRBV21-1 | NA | TGTGCCAGCAGCAAAGGGGGCGCGAATGGCTACACCTTC | CASSKGGANGYTF
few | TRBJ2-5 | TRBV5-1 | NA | TGCGCCAGCAGCTTGGGTGCAGTCCAAGAGACCCAGTACTTC | CASSLGAVQETQYF
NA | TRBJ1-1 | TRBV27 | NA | TGTGCCAGCATCCCCCCCGGTACGAACACTGAAGCTTTCTTT | CASIPPGTNTEAFF
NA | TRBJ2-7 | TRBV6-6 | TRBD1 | TGTGCCAGCATACGTGGACAGGGGTCATCCATGGAGCAGTACTTC | CASIRGQGSSMEQYF
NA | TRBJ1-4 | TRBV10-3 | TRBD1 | TGTGCCATCAGTGAGAGGGGACAGGGGCCGGAAAAACTGTTTTTT | CAISERGQGPEKLFF
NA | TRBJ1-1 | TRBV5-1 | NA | TGCGCCAGCAGCTTGGAGCGGTTAGGGAACACTGAAGCTTTCTTT | CASSLERLGNTEAFF
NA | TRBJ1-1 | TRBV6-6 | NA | TGTGCCAGCAGTTTCCCCAGTGAAGCTTTCTTT | CASSFPSEAFF
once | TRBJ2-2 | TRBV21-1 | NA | TGTGCCAGCAGCGAAGTGTGGCCAGATAACACCGGGGAGCTGTTTTTT | CASSEVWPDNTGELFF
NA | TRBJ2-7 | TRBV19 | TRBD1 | TGTGCCAGTAGGGGGACAGGGAGGTACGAGCAGTACTTC | CASRGTGRYEQYF
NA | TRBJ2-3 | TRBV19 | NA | TGTGCCAGTAGTATCGGTTCAAGCGGCACAGATACGCAGTATTTT | CASSIGSSGTDTQYF
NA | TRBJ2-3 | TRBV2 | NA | TGTGCCAGCAGTGCCCCACAGGGTTCCGATACGCAGTATTTT | CASSAPQGSDTQYF
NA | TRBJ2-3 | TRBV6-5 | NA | TGTGCCAGCAGGGGGGGCGCGGGCACAGATACGCAGTATTTT | CASRGGAGTDTQYF
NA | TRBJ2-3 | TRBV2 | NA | TGTGCCAGCAGGTCAACGTATACGCAGTATTTT | CASRSTYTQYF
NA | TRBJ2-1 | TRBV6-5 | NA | TGTGCCAGCAGTGCAGCGGAAACCTACAATGAGCAGTTCTTC | CASSAAETYNEQFF
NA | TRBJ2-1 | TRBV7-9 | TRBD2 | TGTGCCAGCAGCCCGGGACTAGCGGGATTTGAGCAGTTCTTC | CASSPGLAGFEQFF
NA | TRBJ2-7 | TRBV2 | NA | TGTGCCAGCATAAGGAGGGCCGCGGCCACCGGAGCCTACGAGCAGTACTTC | CASIRRAAATGAYEQYF
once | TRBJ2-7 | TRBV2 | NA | TGTGCCAGCATCCCCGGGGGCCAGGGCGAGCAGTACTTC | CASIPGGQGEQYF
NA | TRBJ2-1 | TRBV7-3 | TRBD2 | TGTGCCAGCAGCTTATGGGGGACTAGCGGGAACAATGAGCAGTTCTTC | CASSLWGTSGNNEQFF
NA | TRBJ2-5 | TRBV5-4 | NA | TGTGCCAGCAGCTCCACCGGGGGCCAAGAGACCCAGTACTTC | CASSSTGGQETQYF
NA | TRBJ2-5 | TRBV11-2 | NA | TGTGCCAGCAGCTTTAACGGGTGGGAGACCCAGTACTTC | CASSFNGWETQYF
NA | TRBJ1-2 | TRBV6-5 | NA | TGTGCCAGCAGTTACTCTAACAGGCCAGCTAACTATGGCTACACCTTC | CASSYSNRPANYGYTF
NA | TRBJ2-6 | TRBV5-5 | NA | TGTGCCAGCAGCTTGCGTCAGGACTCTGGGGCCAACGTCCTGACTTTC | CASSLRQDSGANVLTF
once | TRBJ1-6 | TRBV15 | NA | TGTGCCACCAGCAGAGGCCCTGGGGCGCCCCTCCACTTT | CATSRGPGAPLHF
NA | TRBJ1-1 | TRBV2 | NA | TGTGCCAGCAGTGAAGAGGTCATTGGTTTAACTGAAGCTTTCTTT | CASSEEVIGLTEAFF
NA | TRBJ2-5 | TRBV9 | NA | TGTGCCAGCAGCTGGGGCAGGGTAGGAGAGACCCAGTACTTC | CASSWGRVGETQYF
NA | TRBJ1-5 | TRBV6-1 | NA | TGTGCCAGCAGTGAAGCGGGGGGGGGAAGCAATCAGCCCCAGCATTTT | CASSEAGGGSNQPQHF
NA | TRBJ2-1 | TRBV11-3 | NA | TGTGCCAGCAGTACGGGGAATGAGCAGTTCTTC | CASSTGNEQFF
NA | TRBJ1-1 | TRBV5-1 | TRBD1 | TGCGCCAGCAGCCAGGACAGGGGGAACACTGAAGCTTTCTTT | CASSQDRGNTEAFF
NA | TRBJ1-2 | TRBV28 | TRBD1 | TGTGCCAGCAGTACGGGACAGGGGGCGGGCGGCTACACCTTC | CASSTGQGAGGYTF
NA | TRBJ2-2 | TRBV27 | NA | TGTGCCAGCAGTTTATTCAGCTTAAAGAACACCGGGGAGCTGTTTTTT | CASSLFSLKNTGELFF
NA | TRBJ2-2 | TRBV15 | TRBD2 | TGTGCCACCAGCAAGGCCCCTGTAGCGGGAGGGGACGGGGAGCTGTTTTTT | CATSKAPVAGGDGELFF